These T cell receptor beta chains were read from a single sample in a study of neurological immune-mediated disorders. TCRdb passed the 5' RACE reads through MiXCR, listing each CDR3 protein once. The sample lists tens of thousands of distinct CDR3 sequences, approximately 10% occurring once. The material sequenced was PBMCs. The receptors shown here come from a man younger than 40 in good health. CDR3s include the opening cysteine and the closing phenylalanine or tryptophan. D genes are given only for firm matches. The size field is filled for only some rows; it gives once, few, many or a size class.

CDR3 length | J gene | V gene | D gene | clone size | CDR3 protein | CDR3 DNA
15 | TRBJ1-6 | TRBV5-1 | TRBD1 | many | CASSSRSVQGSPLHF | TGCGCCAGCAGCTCTCGGAGCGTACAGGGGTCCCCCCTCCACTTT
13 | TRBJ1-2 | TRBV28 | - | many | CASSPPAVYGYTF | TGTGCCAGCAGCCCCCCCGCGGTCTATGGCTACACCTTC
17 | TRBJ2-3 | TRBV7-3 | TRBD2 | many | CASSLGGSGESTDTQYF | TGTGCCAGCAGCTTAGGGGGTAGCGGGGAAAGCACAGATACGCAGTATTTT
15 | TRBJ2-2 | TRBV12-3/TRBV12-4 | TRBD1 | many | CASSPRQGFTGELFF | TGTGCCAGCAGTCCTAGACAGGGGTTCACCGGGGAGCTGTTTTTT
14 | TRBJ2-7 | TRBV19 | TRBD1 | few | CASSVQGAPYEQYF | TGTGCCAGTAGTGTACAGGGGGCCCCCTACGAGCAGTACTTC
15 | TRBJ2-1 | TRBV5-5 | - | many | CASSLGLVAYNEQFF | TGTGCCAGCAGCTTGGGACTAGTGGCCTACAATGAGCAGTTCTTC
14 | TRBJ2-3 | TRBV5-1 | - | many | CASSLLPVADTQYF | TGCGCCAGCAGCCTTCTACCGGTAGCAGATACGCAGTATTTT
19 | TRBJ1-1 | TRBV5-1 | TRBD1 | many | CASSLGLIPFGTGGTEAFF | TGCGCCAGCAGCTTGGGTCTAATACCCTTCGGGACAGGGGGCACTGAAGCTTTCTTT
14 | TRBJ2-5 | TRBV9 | TRBD2 | many | CASSASGYQETQYF | TGTGCCAGCAGCGCTAGCGGTTACCAAGAGACCCAGTACTTC
12 | TRBJ2-5 | TRBV7-2 | - | many | CASRPDGETQYF | TGTGCCAGCAGGCCCGATGGGGAGACCCAGTACTTC
15 | TRBJ1-2 | TRBV7-9 | - | many | CASSKTGGSSYGYTF | TGTGCCAGCAGCAAGACCGGGGGATCGAGCTATGGCTACACCTTC
20 | TRBJ2-5 | TRBV7-2 | - | many | CASSSRGASLSDTYQETQYF | TGTGCCAGCAGCTCCCGGGGGGCCTCCCTCTCAGATACGTACCAAGAGACCCAGTACTTC
15 | TRBJ2-1 | TRBV5-6 | - | many | CASSLASASSNEQFF | TGTGCCAGCAGCTTGGCATCGGCTTCCTCCAATGAGCAGTTCTTC
16 | TRBJ1-1 | TRBV27 | - | few | CASSLSSGFGNTEAFF | TGTGCCAGCAGTTTATCATCCGGGTTTGGGAACACTGAAGCTTTCTTT
13 | TRBJ2-7 | TRBV25-1 | - | few | CASRPMGSYEQYF | TGTGCCAGCAGGCCTATGGGTTCCTACGAGCAGTACTTC
18 | TRBJ2-5 | TRBV5-1 | TRBD2 | many | CASSLALSGTSGSQTQYF | TGCGCCAGCAGCTTGGCTCTTTCCGGGACTAGCGGGAGCCAGACCCAGTACTTC
14 | TRBJ2-1 | TRBV7-6 | TRBD2 | many | CASSLAYGGDEQFF | TGTGCCAGCAGCTTAGCCTATGGGGGGGATGAGCAGTTCTTC
17 | TRBJ2-4 | TRBV28 | TRBD2 | - | CASSSGTSGRAGNIQYF | TGTGCCAGCAGTTCCGGGACTAGCGGGAGGGCCGGAAACATTCAGTACTTC
16 | TRBJ2-5 | TRBV5-5 | - | many | CASSFGHAPQQETQYF | TGTGCCAGCAGCTTTGGACACGCACCTCAACAAGAGACCCAGTACTTC
16 | TRBJ1-6 | TRBV5-1 | - | few | CASSLSTVDINSPLHF | TGCGCCAGCAGCTTGTCGACAGTAGACATTAATTCACCCCTCCACTTT
14 | TRBJ2-5 | TRBV3-1 | - | many | CASSQDWQGGTQYF | TGTGCCAGCAGCCAAGACTGGCAGGGAGGGACCCAGTACTTC
16 | TRBJ2-7 | TRBV12-3/TRBV12-4 | - | - | CASRSRGGVGAYEQYF | TGTGCCAGCAGATCGAGGGGGGGAGTGGGGGCCTACGAGCAGTACTTC
14 | TRBJ1-1 | TRBV7-8 | - | - | CASSLELGGTEAFF | TGTGCCAGCAGCTTAGAGTTGGGGGGCACTGAAGCTTTCTTT
13 | TRBJ2-3 | TRBV29-1 | - | many | CSVELRSTDTQYF | TGCAGCGTTGAATTGCGGAGCACAGATACGCAGTATTTT
13 | TRBJ2-3 | TRBV20-1 | - | many | CSASWASTDTQYF | TGCAGTGCTAGTTGGGCTAGCACAGATACGCAGTATTTT
13 | TRBJ2-6 | TRBV5-5 | - | many | CASSGGGANVLTF | TGTGCCAGCAGCGGGGGGGGGGCCAACGTCCTGACTTTC
14 | TRBJ2-7 | TRBV20-1 | - | many | CSARLVRAHYEQYF | TGCAGTGCCCGCCTAGTACGAGCGCACTACGAGCAGTACTTC
19 | TRBJ2-1 | TRBV10-3 | TRBD2 | many | CAISDPGTSGSLSYNEQFF | TGTGCCATCAGTGACCCCGGGACTAGCGGGAGCCTCTCCTACAATGAGCAGTTCTTC
16 | TRBJ2-7 | TRBV4-1 | - | many | CASSHQTDTINYEQYF | TGCGCCAGCAGCCATCAGACAGACACCATTAACTACGAGCAGTACTTC
13 | TRBJ2-5 | TRBV7-6 | - | few | CASSSPTQETQYF | TGTGCCAGCAGCTCCCCTACCCAAGAGACCCAGTACTTC
15 | TRBJ2-7 | TRBV5-6 | - | many | CASNLRDSGNYEQYF | TGTGCCAGCAACCTCCGGGACAGCGGGAACTACGAGCAGTACTTC
11 | TRBJ2-7 | TRBV20-1 | - | many | CSARDRLGPYF | TGCAGTGCTAGAGACCGACTTGGGCCGTACTTC
15 | TRBJ2-1 | TRBV5-1 | - | few | CASSPDYTTYNEQFF | TGCGCCAGCAGCCCGGACTATACTACCTACAATGAGCAGTTCTTC
15 | TRBJ2-7 | TRBV28 | TRBD1 | - | CASTMEGQGAYEQYF | TGTGCCAGCACCATGGAGGGACAGGGGGCCTACGAGCAGTACTTC
18 | TRBJ2-3 | TRBV7-8 | TRBD2 | many | CASTLGGLAGGLTDTQYF | TGTGCCAGCACCCTAGGGGGCCTAGCGGGGGGCCTCACAGATACGCAGTATTTT
12 | TRBJ1-1 | TRBV5-4 | - | - | CASSLDSTEAFF | TGTGCCAGCAGCTTGGATAGCACTGAAGCTTTCTTT
18 | TRBJ1-4 | TRBV4-1 | - | many | CASTLFRDTGGSNEKLFF | TGCGCCAGCACCCTTTTCAGAGACACCGGTGGATCTAATGAAAAACTGTTTTTT
14 | TRBJ2-7 | TRBV19 | TRBD1 | few | CASSIGTGSDEQYF | TGTGCCAGTAGTATCGGGACAGGGTCGGACGAGCAGTACTTC
13 | TRBJ2-2 | TRBV29-1 | - | many | CSVFKGNTGELFF | TGCAGCGTTTTTAAAGGGAACACCGGGGAGCTGTTTTTT
13 | TRBJ1-2 | TRBV28 | - | many | CGTHSAGGYGYTF | TGTGGTACCCACAGTGCCGGGGGCTATGGCTACACCTTC
15 | TRBJ1-1 | TRBV11-2 | - | many | CASSLYAGRNTEAFF | TGTGCCAGCAGCTTATACGCAGGCAGGAACACTGAAGCTTTCTTT
17 | TRBJ1-4 | TRBV20-1 | TRBD1 | - | CSARDRDRDATNEKLFF | TGCAGTGCTAGAGATCGGGACAGGGATGCAACTAATGAAAAACTGTTTTTT
13 | TRBJ2-1 | TRBV11-2 | - | few | CASSPSVLHEQFF | TGTGCCAGCAGCCCCAGCGTTCTCCATGAGCAGTTCTTC
11 | TRBJ2-1 | TRBV10-3 | - | many | CAINLGNEQFF | TGTGCCATCAATCTGGGCAATGAGCAGTTCTTC
15 | TRBJ2-7 | TRBV10-3 | TRBD2 | many | CASRPLGGRDYEQYF | TGTGCCTCCCGGCCGCTGGGGGGGAGGGACTACGAGCAGTACTTC
13 | TRBJ2-5 | TRBV19 | TRBD1 | few | CASNTGAQETQYF | TGTGCCAGTAATACAGGGGCCCAAGAGACCCAGTACTTC
14 | TRBJ2-5 | TRBV28 | TRBD2 | many | CASYRGVGQETQYF | TGTGCCAGCTATCGGGGGGTGGGACAAGAGACCCAGTACTTC
15 | TRBJ2-3 | TRBV20-1 | - | many | CSASLGGFGTDTQYF | TGCAGTGCTAGCTTGGGCGGGTTCGGCACAGATACGCAGTATTTT
15 | TRBJ2-7 | TRBV28 | - | many | CASSPGTPRRYEQYF | TGTGCCAGCAGCCCGGGGACTCCCAGAAGATACGAGCAGTACTTC
16 | TRBJ2-2 | TRBV5-1 | TRBD2 | many | CASSLGSGRNTGELFF | TGCGCCAGCAGCTTGGGTAGCGGGAGGAACACCGGGGAGCTGTTTTTT
14 | TRBJ2-2 | TRBV7-8 | - | many | CASSLKAQAGELFF | TGTGCCAGCAGCTTAAAAGCCCAGGCCGGGGAGCTGTTTTTT
15 | TRBJ1-1 | TRBV20-1 | TRBD1 | many | CSAREQGALNTEAFF | TGCAGTGCTAGAGAACAGGGGGCTTTGAACACTGAAGCTTTCTTT
14 | TRBJ2-3 | TRBV20-1 | TRBD2 | few | CSALPAGGTDTQYF | TGCAGTGCCCTCCCAGCGGGGGGCACAGATACGCAGTATTTT
17 | TRBJ2-3 | TRBV15 | TRBD2 | many | CATSRDVAGGPTDTQYF | TGTGCCACCAGCAGAGATGTGGCGGGAGGGCCCACAGATACGCAGTATTTT
13 | TRBJ1-2 | TRBV19 | - | many | CASSTATGAGYTF | TGTGCCAGTAGTACCGCGACAGGCGCCGGCTACACCTTC
15 | TRBJ2-1 | TRBV12-3/TRBV12-4 | - | - | CASRPIGRGYNEQFF | TGTGCCAGCAGACCGATTGGGAGAGGGTACAATGAGCAGTTCTTC
14 | TRBJ2-1 | TRBV12-3/TRBV12-4 | - | many | CASSLTGPYNEQFF | TGTGCCAGCAGCCTAACGGGACCATACAATGAGCAGTTCTTC
15 | TRBJ2-1 | TRBV7-9 | TRBD1 | many | CASSLRQGETNEQFF | TGTGCCAGCAGCTTAAGGCAGGGGGAGACGAATGAGCAGTTCTTC
17 | TRBJ2-6 | TRBV5-1 | - | many | CASSLAGGPVGANVLTF | TGCGCCAGCAGCTTGGCTGGCGGCCCAGTAGGGGCCAACGTCCTGACTTTC
15 | TRBJ1-1 | TRBV4-1 | - | - | CASSHPQGQNTEAFF | TGCGCCAGCAGCCACCCCCAGGGGCAAAACACTGAAGCTTTCTTT